The 23 T cell receptor beta chains below all came from one sample that was sequenced in a study of OX40 agonist ivuxolimab in advanced cancers. The protocol was immunoSEQ multiplex PCR, while the TCRdb copy is restricted to in-frame clones and leaves out a portion. The sample yields around 60,000 clones, around nine tenths seen once. The sequenced sample was CD4+ or CD8+ T cells sorted from blood, obtained in a trial of the OX40 agonist ivuxolimab. These receptors were taken from an adult with an advanced solid tumor such as melanoma, head and neck, liver or kidney cancer.

This chain connects TRBV10-2 to TRBJ2-1; TRBD1 is a possible D gene (6 bases). Trimming pared 2 bases from V and 0 bases from J, leaving 17 bases between. Germline values: CDR1 WSHSY, CDR2 SAAADI. The CDR3 extends over 18 amino acids. The CDR3 coding sequence is TGCGCCAGCAGTGAGCCATACCAGGGGATGAGCTCCTACAATGAGCAGTTCTTC. It yields the protein CASSEPYQGMSSYNEQFF.

The chain employs TRBV29-1 and TRBJ1-1; weak D call: TRBD1 (6 bases). In germline, CDR1 is SQVTM, CDR2 ANQGSEA. Deletions cut 5 bases from V and 0 bases from J, with 13 bases between. The CDR3 has 14 residues. CDR3 sequence (DNA): TGCAGCGTTCCAGGGGATAGGTTGAACACTGAAGCTTTCTTT. This sequence encodes CSVPGDRLNTEAFF.

This chain joins TRBV19 and TRBJ1-5, with D perhaps matching TRBD1 (5 bases). Germline V gene sequence: CDR1 LNHDA, CDR2 SQIVND (reference sequence). Trimming cost V 2 bases and J 6 bases, with 11 bases left between them. The CDR3 totals 14 residues. CDR3 bases: TGTGCCAGTAGTATACTCTCGGGGGTTCAGCCCCAGCATTTT. Its translation is CASSILSGVQPQHF.

The chain has TRBV6-1 and TRBJ2-7; 8 nucleotides agree with TRBD1. Germline assignment: CDR1 MNHNS and CDR2 SASEGT. The V segment lost 8 bases and the J segment 7 bases; nucleotides outside the gene matches: 7. This CDR3 spans 12 amino acids. CDR3 in DNA: TGTGCCAGCGGTCAGGGGGCCTGGGAGCAGTACTTC. Protein sequence: CASGQGAWEQYF.

The chain joins TRBV6-5 to TRBJ2-7; TRBD1 is a possible D gene (5 bases). The CDR3 has 12 residues. Per the germline V gene, CDR1 is MNHEY and CDR2 is SVGAGI. V lost 7 bases and J 3 bases, leaving 10 bases between the germline ends. The CDR3 protein is CASIDSYYEQYF. The CDR3 DNA follows: TGTGCCAGCATAGACAGTTACTACGAGCAGTACTTC.

The chain uses TRBV7-2 and TRBJ2-7; 8 bases are a match to TRBD1. Germline lookup yields CDR1 SGHTA and CDR2 FQGNSA. The CDR3 has 14 residues. V dropped 3 bases and J dropped 4; count of bases not matched to a gene: 5. The CDR3 loop reads CASSFPGQAYEQYF. CDR3 DNA: TGTGCCAGCAGCTTTCCGGGACAGGCTTACGAGCAGTACTTC.

J is TRBJ2-3 and V is TRBV9, with D perhaps TRBD1 (5 bases). CDR3 length equals 17 residues. Germline loops: CDR1 SGDLS, CDR2 YYNGEE. Trimming shortened V by 0 bases and J by 0 bases, and 14 bases separated the two germline ends. CDR3 protein: CASSVAQAGPSTDTQYF. In nucleotides, the CDR3 is TGTGCCAGCAGCGTAGCTCAGGCAGGGCCTAGCACAGATACGCAGTATTTT.

This rearrangement joins TRBV6-5 to TRBJ2-7, with 7 bases identical to TRBD2. This CDR3 spans 13 amino acids. The V and J ends lost 5 bases and 6 bases, in that order; junction bases with no gene match: 7. Germline-derived CDR1 and CDR2 are MNHEY and SVGAGI. CDR3: CASSPGLTGEQYF. The CDR3 nucleotides are TGTGCCAGCAGTCCGGGACTAACAGGCGAGCAGTACTTC.

The rearrangement uses TRBV19 and TRBJ2-1, with a weak D call TRBD2 (6 bases). The V and J ends lost 7 bases and 0 bases respectively, with 16 bases between them. The CDR3 has 16 amino acids. Per the germline V gene, CDR1 is LNHDA and CDR2 is SQIVND (reference sequence). CDR3 nucleotide sequence: TGTGCCAGTACCCGCTCCGGAGGGCTCTCCTACAATGAGCAGTTCTTC. It encodes CASTRSGGLSYNEQFF.

The V call is TRBV11-2, the J call TRBJ2-7, with unresolved D. Deletions cut 5 bases from V and 6 bases from J, with 17 bases between. The CDR3 runs 14 residues. CDR1 is SGHAT and CDR2 is FQNNGV in the germline V gene. CDR3 DNA sequence: TGTGCCAGCAGCACCCAGACGGGCAGCTCCGAGCAGTACTTC. The encoded protein is CASSTQTGSSEQYF.

This rearrangement joins TRBV28 to TRBJ2-1, with TRBD1 as a possible D gene (6 bases). CDR1 and CDR2 from the germline V gene are MDHEN and SYDVKM. This CDR3 is 19 amino acids long. V shed 3 bases and J shed 7 bases, with 28 bases lying between them. The CDR3 DNA reads TGTGCCAGCAGTTTCAAGAGCGAAATCAGGGGCTTTGTGGGGAATGAGCAGTTCTTC. This translates into CASSFKSEIRGFVGNEQFF.

This clone was observed once. This sequence joins TRBV19 and TRBJ2-7; 7 bases fit TRBD2. This CDR3 region has 15 residues. J lost 2 bases, V lost 5 bases, and 9 bases had no gene match. Germline CDR1 reads LNHDA; CDR2 reads SQIVND (reference sequence). DNA for the CDR3: TGTGCCAGTAGTGGACGGGGGAGCGGGACCTACGAGCAGTACTTC. Its translation is CASSGRGSGTYEQYF.

The V gene is TRBV6-5, the J gene TRBJ2-7; 7 bases agree with TRBD2. Germline trimming cut 7 bases from V and 3 bases from J; bases unmatched to any gene: 12. CDR1 MNHEY and CDR2 SVGAGI come from the germline V gene. The CDR3 is 15 residues long. CDR3 coding DNA: TGTGCCAGCAAGGGAGGGGCTAGTCATAACTACGAGCAGTACTTC. Its translation is CASKGGASHNYEQYF.

This sequence joins TRBV7-9 and TRBJ2-1; D is possibly TRBD1 (6 bases). CDR3 length: 14 amino acids. Germline V lookup: CDR1 SEHNR, CDR2 FQNEAQ (reference sequence). Trimming pared 1 base from V and 3 bases from J, leaving 7 bases between. In DNA, the CDR3 is TGTGCCAGCAGCTTAGGGGGGCTCTACAATGAGCAGTTCTTC. This sequence encodes CASSLGGLYNEQFF.

The chain recombines TRBV10-3 with TRBJ2-7; 10 bases are shared with TRBD1. The CDR3 has 16 residues. Trimming took 4 bases from V and 3 from J; bases not matched to a gene: 9. Germline V gene data show CDR1 as ENHRY and CDR2 as SYGVKD. The CDR3 nucleotides read TGTGCCATCAGTGCACCGGGGGACAGGGGTAGCTACGAGCAGTACTTC. Protein product: CAISAPGDRGSYEQYF.

This chain connects TRBV9 to TRBJ2-7; TRBD1 matches 9 bases. The CDR3 consists of 16 residues. J was trimmed by 0 bases and V by 3 bases; bases with no gene match: 7. CDR1 and CDR2 from the germline V gene are SGDLS and YYNGEE. DNA for the CDR3: TGTGCCAGCAGCGGGGGGACAGGGCAAGGCTCCTACGAGCAGTACTTC. Translating gives CASSGGTGQGSYEQYF.

V gene TRBV2 combines with J gene TRBJ2-7; TRBD1 matches 9 bases. J gave up 3 bases and V 0 bases, and 9 bases lay outside the gene matches. CDR1 and CDR2 (germline): SNHLY, FYNNEI. The CDR3 sequence is 17 residues long. CDR3 region: CASSEARPRDRDYEQYF. The CDR3 bases are TGTGCCAGCAGTGAAGCGAGGCCTCGGGACAGGGACTACGAGCAGTACTTC.

Only one count was recorded for this clone. The chain couples TRBV4-3 to TRBJ2-6, with 9 bases identical to TRBD1. V shed 3 bases and J 1 base; nucleotides not matched to a gene: 7. Per germline, CDR1 LGHNA and CDR2 YSLEER. The CDR3 spans 18 residues. The CDR3 nucleotides read TGCGCCAGCAGCCATTCCGGGACAGGGCCTTCTGGGGCCAACGTCCTGACTTTC. It translates to CASSHSGTGPSGANVLTF.

This clone was counted a single time. The chain joins TRBV5-6 to TRBJ2-1; 7 bases map to TRBD2. Germline CDR1 is SGHDT and CDR2 is YYEEEE. J gave up 2 bases and V 3 bases, and 2 bases lay outside the gene matches. The CDR3 consists of 14 residues. The CDR3 DNA reads as TGTGCCAGCAGCTCGGCGGGAGCCTACAATGAGCAGTTCTTC. It is translated as CASSSAGAYNEQFF.

J is TRBJ1-6 and V is TRBV28; D is undetermined. Germline loops: CDR1 MDHEN, CDR2 SYDVKM. The CDR3 runs to 16 residues. V was trimmed by 0 bases and J by 3 bases, leaving 9 bases between them. Written as DNA, the CDR3 is TGTGCCAGCAGTTTATGGGAGAACCTCTATAATTCACCCCTCCACTTT. It codes for CASSLWENLYNSPLHF.

This sequence joins TRBV11-3 and TRBJ2-7; D is undetermined. CDR1 is SGHNT and CDR2 is YENEEA in the germline V gene. The CDR3 consists of 13 residues. V was trimmed by 2 bases and J by 2 bases, leaving 7 bases between them. The CDR3 loop reads CASSLSGPYEQYF. The CDR3 bases are TGTGCCAGCAGCTTATCCGGTCCCTACGAGCAGTACTTC.

This chain connects TRBV6-5 to TRBJ1-2; D might be TRBD1 (5 bases). CDR1 is MNHEY, CDR2 SVGAGI, per germline. The CDR3 runs to 14 residues. V lost 8 bases, J lost 6 bases, and 19 bases lay in between. In DNA, the CDR3 is TGTGCCAGCTCTCAAGGTGGCGGGGCCAATGGCTACACCTTC. It encodes CASSQGGGANGYTF.

The chain has TRBV6-4 and TRBJ2-2; TRBD1 is a possible D gene (5 bases). Between the trimmed V and J ends, which lost 2 bases and 5 bases, there was a span of 6 bases. CDR1 and CDR2 (germline): MRHNA, SNTAGT. This CDR3 has 13 residues. CDR3: CASSDQGTGELFF. The CDR3 bases are TGTGCCAGCAGTGACCAGGGTACCGGGGAGCTGTTTTTT.